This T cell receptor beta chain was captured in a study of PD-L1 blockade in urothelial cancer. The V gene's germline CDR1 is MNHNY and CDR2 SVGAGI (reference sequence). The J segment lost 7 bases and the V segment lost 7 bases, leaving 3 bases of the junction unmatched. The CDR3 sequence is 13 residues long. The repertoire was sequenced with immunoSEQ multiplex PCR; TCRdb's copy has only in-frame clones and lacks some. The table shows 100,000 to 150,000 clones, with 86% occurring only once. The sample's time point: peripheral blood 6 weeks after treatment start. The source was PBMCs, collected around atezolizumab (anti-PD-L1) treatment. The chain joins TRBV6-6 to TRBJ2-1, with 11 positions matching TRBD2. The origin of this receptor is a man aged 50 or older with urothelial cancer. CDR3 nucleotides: TGTGCCAGCACCCTAGCGGGGGGAAATGAGCAGTTCTTC. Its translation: CASTLAGGNEQFF.